These 18 T cell receptor beta chains were all obtained from the same sample, sequenced in a study of T cells in Graves' hyperthyroidism and ophthalmopathy. RNA transcripts provided the source from which TCR beta CDR3 regions were amplified. Using the HTBI primer set, a first-round RT-PCR was run on the TCR CDR3. TCRdb passed the multiplex PCR reads through MiXCR, listing each CDR3 protein once. The sample includes hundreds of thousands of distinct CDR3 sequences, about a sixth seen only once; the top ten take about 29%. The specimen was blood. The receptors were gathered from a woman under 30 with Graves' ophthalmopathy.

This clonotype was observed many times. The V gene is TRBV29-1, the J gene TRBJ1-2; D remains unclear. This CDR3 region has 12 residues. V was cut by 4 bases and J by 2 bases, with 8 bases left in between. The germline gives CDR1 SQVTM, CDR2 ANQGSEA. CDR3 DNA sequence: TGCAGCGTTGCGGTCACAAACTATGGCTACACCTTC. Amino acids: CSVAVTNYGYTF.

The sample holds many counts of this clonotype. The V call is TRBV9, the J call TRBJ2-3; 12 bases map to TRBD2. The CDR3 extends over 16 amino acids. J was trimmed by 6 bases and V by 3 bases; bases with no gene match: 8. Germline loops: CDR1 SGDLS, CDR2 YYNGEE. The CDR3 sequence: CASSEMASGRGDTQYF. The CDR3 nucleotides are TGTGCCAGCAGCGAGATGGCTAGCGGGAGGGGTGATACGCAGTATTTT. Drawing the rest from reference TRBV9 and TRBJ2-3, the complete variable domain is DSGVTQTPKHLITATGQRVTLRCSPRSGDLSVYWYQQSLDQGLQFLIQYYNGEERAKGNILERFSAQQFPDLHSELNLSSLELGDSALYFCASSEMASGRGDTQYFGPGTRLTVL.

This clonotype came up many times. The chain combines TRBV2 with TRBJ1-1; the match to TRBD1 covers 7 bases. The CDR3 covers 14 residues. Trimming cost V 4 bases and J 8 bases; bases outside gene matches: 10. The V gene's germline CDR1 is SNHLY and CDR2 FYNNEI. Written as DNA, the CDR3 is TGTGCCAGCAGTGCCATACTCAGGGGGATGGAAGCTTTCTTT. Its protein product is CASSAILRGMEAFF.

To note about this clonotype: It may be a read error: a sequence one base away is much more abundant. CDR3 loop: CTSNRGSGEKLFF. Here the CDR3 DNA reads TGTACCAGCAACCGGGGGAGCGGTGAAAAACTGTTTTTT. The chain uses TRBV6-1 and TRBJ1-4; perhaps TRBD1 as D (5 bases). This CDR3 is 13 amino acids long. CDR1 and CDR2 from the germline V gene are MNHNS and SASEGT.

This clonotype occurred many times. The chain links TRBV12-3 or TRBV12-4 to TRBJ2-7; no firm D call. V lost 5 bases and J lost 6, with 14 bases in between. There are 13 residues in the CDR3. This CDR3 is CASSRAGVPEQYF. The CDR3 nucleotides read TGTGCCAGCAGTAGGGCTGGAGTGCCCGAGCAGTACTTC.

This chain joins TRBV27 and TRBJ1-4; 10 bases match TRBD1. This CDR3 spans 14 amino acids. CDR1 MNHEY and CDR2 SMNVEV come from the germline V gene (reference sequence). The junction had 9 bases not matched to a gene; V was cut back by 10 bases and J by 7 bases. DNA for the CDR3: TGTGCCACCCGGACAGGGGGGCTCGGTGAAAAACTGTTTTTT. Translation gives CATRTGGLGEKLFF.

This clonotype was recorded many times. The chain has TRBV5-6 and TRBJ1-2, with D maybe TRBD1 (5 bases). From germline, CDR1 is SGHDT and CDR2 YYEEEE. The CDR3 is made up of 12 amino acids. The germline V and J ends were trimmed by 1 base and 8 bases, with 9 bases remaining between them. The CDR3 region is CASSLTGEGYTF. In nucleotides, the CDR3 is TGTGCCAGCAGCTTGACGGGGGAAGGCTACACCTTC.

This clonotype was detected ten times or more. The chain recombines TRBV19 with TRBJ1-5; 8 bases are shared with TRBD1. The germline V gene has CDR1 LNHDA and CDR2 SQIVND (reference sequence). This CDR3 spans 13 amino acids. V lost 5 bases and J lost 6; bases outside the gene matches: 3. The CDR3 bases are TGTGCCAGTAGTGGACAGGGCGCTCAGCCCCAGCATTTT. It encodes CASSGQGAQPQHF.

This clonotype has ten or more counts. This rearrangement joins TRBV5-8 to TRBJ1-2; a possible D gene is TRBD1 (6 bases). V lost 0 bases and J 3 bases, leaving 12 bases between the germline ends. The CDR3 covers 15 residues. Germline CDR1 and CDR2: SGHTS and YDEGEE. CDR3 nucleotides: TGTGCCAGCAGCTTGGCCGGGGGCGCTGACTATGGCTACACCTTC. This translates into CASSLAGGADYGYTF.

This clonotype appeared many times. The chain has TRBV11-1 and TRBJ2-7; TRBD2 might be the D (6 bases). V lost 11 bases and J 6 bases, leaving 17 bases between the germline ends. The CDR3 consists of 12 residues. Germline CDR1 and CDR2: SGHAT and FQDESV (reference sequence). CDR3 protein: CAPSGARSEQYF. The CDR3 coding sequence is TGTGCCCCATCGGGAGCCCGGTCCGAGCAGTACTTC.

This clonotype was recorded many times. V gene TRBV12-5 combines with J gene TRBJ1-2; the match to TRBD1 covers 11 bases. The CDR3 sequence is 13 residues long. Germline assignment: CDR1 LGHNT and CDR2 FRNRAP. The trim removed 6 bases at V and 8 bases at J, leaving 5 bases unmatched. The CDR3 nucleotides are TGTGCTAGTGGCCCGGGACAGGGGGGCGGCTACACCTTC. It is translated as CASGPGQGGGYTF.

The V and J genes are TRBV28 and TRBJ2-1, with 16 bases lining up with TRBD2. The CDR3 has 18 residues. Trimming cost V 4 bases and J 9 bases; bases outside gene matches: 12. Germline V gene data show CDR1 as MDHEN and CDR2 as SYDVKM. In nucleotides, the CDR3 is TGTGCCAGCAGTTACCCGGGACTAGCGGGGGGGCCCAGGAGTGAGCAGTTCTTC. Its translation is CASSYPGLAGGPRSEQFF.

This clonotype was seen repeatedly, ten times or more. This chain uses TRBV6-6 with TRBJ1-1; no clear D gene. CDR3 length: 14 amino acids. Trimming stripped 0 bases from V and 1 base from J, with 6 bases between. Per germline, CDR1 MNHNY and CDR2 SVGAGI (reference sequence). For the CDR3, the DNA is TGTGCCAGCAGTTACTCGTATAGGAACACTGAAGCTTTCTTT. This sequence encodes CASSYSYRNTEAFF.

This clonotype was seen repeatedly, ten times or more. The genes are TRBV11-2 and TRBJ2-3; no definite D call. The germline gives CDR1 SGHAT, CDR2 FQNNGV. CDR3 length: 13 amino acids. Trimming shortened V by 5 bases and J by 2 bases, and 8 bases separated the two germline ends. The CDR3 here is CASSPQDTDTQYF. The CDR3 nucleotides are TGTGCCAGCAGCCCTCAGGACACAGATACGCAGTATTTT.

This clonotype has at least ten counts. This chain links TRBV6-1 with TRBJ1-1; D is undetermined. Trimming cost V 3 bases and J 7 bases, with 6 bases left between them. Germline CDR1 and CDR2: MNHNS and SASEGT. The CDR3 totals 11 residues. CDR3 region: CASSDIFEAFF. Here the CDR3 DNA reads TGTGCCAGCAGTGATATCTTTGAAGCTTTCTTT.

This clonotype showed up many times. The V gene is TRBV7-9, the J gene TRBJ2-1; D is unresolved. The CDR3 totals 12 residues. Looked up from germline, CDR1 is SEHNR and CDR2 is FQNEAQ (reference sequence). The V end was cut by 1 base, the J end by 5 bases, with 3 bases between. The CDR3 DNA follows: TGTGCCAGCAGCTTAGGACACAATGAGCAGTTCTTC. Translating gives CASSLGHNEQFF. Full variable domain (remainder filled in from reference TRBV7-9 and TRBJ2-1): DTGVSQNPRHKITKRGQNVTFRCDPISEHNRLYWYRQTLGQGPEFLTYFQNEAQLEKSRLLSDRFSAERPKGSFSTLEIQRTEQGDSAMYLCASSLGHNEQFFGPGTRLTVL.

This clonotype has at least ten counts. The rearrangement joins TRBV19 to TRBJ1-1; D is ambiguous. With 5 bases removed from V and 3 bases from J, the gap between germline ends came to 10 bases. The CDR3 consists of 13 residues. Per the germline V gene, CDR1 is LNHDA and CDR2 is SQIVND (reference sequence). The CDR3 region is CASSPRWDTEAFF. The CDR3 region has the DNA TGTGCCAGTAGTCCCAGGTGGGACACTGAAGCTTTCTTT.

This clonotype was counted at least ten times. The rearrangement joins TRBV5-8 to TRBJ2-1, with no clear D. The CDR3 is 11 amino acids. CDR1 is SGHTS, CDR2 YDEGEE, per germline. Trimming stripped 7 bases from V and 6 bases from J, with 8 bases between. CDR3 sequence reads: CASRIVNEQFF. DNA of the CDR3: TGTGCCAGCCGGATAGTCAATGAGCAGTTCTTC.